This entry describes one T cell receptor (beta chain). These data are taken from a study of Ad26.COV2.S vaccination and SARS-CoV-2 variants. Study-wide background: The authors gave Ad26.COV2.S intramuscularly, either once or twice 56 days apart.

Treatment denoted: 15 to 20 received Ad26.COV2.S at low or high dose, single or two shots; a few received placebo; per-sample allocation not given. Day 63 following the first vaccine or placebo injection was when the samples were taken. The CDR3 extends over 14 amino acids. Trimming pared 3 bases from V and 6 bases from J, leaving 15 bases between. Germline V CDR1 and CDR2: KGHSH, LQKENI. Here immunoSEQ multiplex PCR was the method, and the copy in TCRdb shows in-frame clones only, minus some. The sample lists roughly 390,000 clones, around nine tenths occurring once. This clonotype was sampled from a person aged 18-60 years who received the Ad26.COV2.S COVID-19 vaccine or a placebo. This specimen consisted of peripheral blood, obtained in a trial of Ad26.COV2.S vaccine versus placebo. This chain uses TRBV18 with TRBJ2-7, with D possibly matching TRBD2 (6 bases). CDR3: CASSPSQAGSEQYF. CDR3 DNA sequence: TGTGCCAGCTCACCGTCACAGGCGGGGAGCGAGCAGTACTTC.